The clone carrying this T cell receptor beta chain has only a few counts. The same CDR3 is also encoded by other DNA sequences in this sample. The length of the CDR3 is 15 residues. The germline CDR1 and CDR2 sequences are SGDLS and YYNGEE. V was shortened by 0 bases and J by 3 bases, with 12 bases between the two germline ends. This entry is derived from a study of blood T cell repertoires in COVID-19. Study overall: Nucleic acid was either cDNA or gDNA, and it came from T cells, B-cell-depleted T cells, or PBMCs.

Clones were sequenced by immunoSEQ multiplex PCR, and TCRdb holds only the in-frame ones, with some missing. The sample yields about 170,000 clones, less than 85% seen once. This chain links TRBV9 with TRBJ1-1; D is possibly TRBD1 (6 bases). This receptor was identified in a woman between 50 and 59 years old who had recovered from COVID-19. Sequencing was performed on PBMCs or T cells enriched from blood (not recorded which). CDR3 loop: CASSVGGRGHTEAFF. The CDR3 bases are TGTGCCAGCAGCGTAGGTGGCAGGGGCCACACTGAAGCTTTCTTT.